The subject of this entry is one T cell receptor beta chain. Data came from immunoSEQ multiplex PCR; TCRdb stores just in-frame clones and leaves some out. The sample shows approximately 2.1 million clones, approximately 95% of them seen only once. The data were taken from a study of shared clonotypes between healthy human individuals. The CDR3 sequence is 14 residues long. The junction had 5 bases not matched to a gene; V was cut back by 5 bases and J by 4 bases. Germline V gives CDR1 SGHTA, CDR2 FQGTGA. The chain combines TRBV7-3 with TRBJ1-1, with 9 positions matching TRBD1. Sequences were obtained from naive CD4+ T cells from PBMCs. The subset is: CD45RA+ positively selected. The TCR was taken from a man between 18 and 29 years old in good health. Some clones in this sample may be carry-over from other donors' samples. DNA for the CDR3: TGTGCCAGCAGCAGACAGGGGGAGGCCACTGAAGCTTTCTTT. This sequence encodes CASSRQGEATEAFF.